The 20 T cell receptor beta chains in this list originate from one sample, sequenced in a study of T cells in women clearing cervical HPV infection. The method was immunoSEQ multiplex PCR; TCRdb's version includes in-frame clones alone and lacks a portion of them. This table holds 25,000 to 35,000 clones. Sequences were obtained from blood buffy coat. These receptors were collected from a woman between 18 and 75 years old with a cervical HPV16 infection that either progressed to CIN3+ or cleared (not recorded which).

About this clone itself: The read gets to within 3 residues of the CDR3 end, and the germline J gene fills in the rest. The chain recombines TRBV28 with TRBJ2-7, with TRBD1 matching over 7 bases. Germline V gene sequence: CDR1 MDHEN, CDR2 SYDVKM. Losses at the gene ends were 10 bases for V and 4 bases for J; bases not matched to a gene: 13. This CDR3 is built from 14 residues. CDR3 in amino acids: CATAAQGNLYEQYF. Partial CDR3 DNA: TGTGCCACTGCAGCACAGGGGAACTTATACGAG.

In regard to this clone: Germline and junction disagree at one end, which may indicate a read error. The CDR3 extends 3 residues past the end of the read, so its final part is completed from the germline J gene. The V gene is TRBV5-4, the J gene TRBJ2-2; 9 bases agree with TRBD2. This CDR3 is built from 16 residues. Germline V CDR1 and CDR2: SGHNT, YYREEE (reference sequence). CDR3 loop: CTSSSEVAGEVGELFF. The covered CDR3 bases are TGTACCAGCAGCTCGGAGGTAGCGGGAGAGGTCGGGGAG.

Details on this clone: The read halts 3 residues ahead of the CDR3 end, with the missing end drawn from the germline J gene. This chain links TRBV5-1 with TRBJ1-3; D is uncertain. The CDR3 has 13 amino acids. Trimming removed 0 bases from V and 4 bases from J, with 5 bases in between. The germline V gene has CDR1 SGHRS and CDR2 YFSETQ. The CDR3 bases that were read are TGCGCCAGCAGCTTGGTCTTAGGAAACACC. Translating it yields CASSLVLGNT. From start to end, the CDR3 is CASSLVLGNTIYF.

With respect to this clone: Coverage ceases 3 residues before the CDR3 finishes, and the germline J gene fills in the end. The chain joins TRBV28 to TRBJ2-5; 10 bases align to TRBD1. The germline V gene has CDR1 MDHEN and CDR2 SYDVKM. The CDR3 is 17 amino acids. V gave up 5 bases and J gave up 5 bases; unmatched junction bases: 14. The CDR3 loop is CASSLGTGVGVSETQYF. CDR3 DNA (partial): TGTGCCAGCAGTCTCGGGACAGGGGTGGGAGTCAGCGAGACC.

Points on this clone: Read coverage stops 3 residues before the CDR3 terminus; the germline J gene supplies the remainder. The rearrangement links TRBV20-1 to TRBJ1-4; 9 nucleotides line up with TRBD1. Trimming removed 6 bases from V and 8 bases from J; junction bases left unmatched: 16. CDR3 length: 16 residues. The germline CDR1 and CDR2 sequences are DFQATT and SNEGSKA (reference sequence). CDR3 DNA, as far as it was read: TGCAGTGCCCGGGGGGCACAGGGGGCGGAGAGGGAAAAA. Its translation: CSARGAQGAEREK. The whole CDR3 region reads CSARGAQGAEREKLFF.

About this clone: The CDR3 end is not reached by the read, which stops 3 residues before it; the germline J gene fills it in. This sequence joins TRBV2 and TRBJ1-2; 7 nucleotides align to TRBD1. This CDR3 spans 15 amino acids. Germline V gene lookup returns CDR1 SNHLY and CDR2 FYNNEI. J was trimmed by 3 bases and V by 5 bases; bases with no gene match: 9. CDR3 in amino acids: CASSTGAVGDYGYTF. CDR3 DNA (partial): TGTGCCAGCAGTACAGGGGCTGTTGGAGACTATGGC.

Of note for this clone: The read ends 3 residues shy of where the CDR3 ends; the end is completed using the germline J gene. V gene TRBV5-4 combines with J gene TRBJ1-2; perhaps TRBD1 as D (6 bases). V dropped 0 bases and J dropped 6 bases, with 15 bases sitting between them. CDR3 length: 15 residues. Germline CDR1 is SGHNT and CDR2 is YYREEE (reference sequence). CDR3 protein: CASSLGVKGGDGYTF. The CDR3 bases that were read are TGTGCCAGCAGCTTGGGTGTTAAGGGGGGGGATGGC.

Comments on this clone: The sequenced fragment ends 3 residues before the CDR3 boundary, so the rest is inferred from the germline J gene. V gene TRBV7-9 combines with J gene TRBJ2-2; a weak D match, TRBD1 (6 bases). Germline loops: CDR1 SEHNR, CDR2 FQNEAQ (reference sequence). CDR3 length: 13 amino acids. The DNA read from the CDR3 is TGTGCCAGCAGCTCCACAGGGAATGAAAAG. Encoded protein: CASSSTGNEK. The complete CDR3 sequence is CASSSTGNEKLFF. Full variable domain (remainder filled in from reference TRBV7-9 and TRBJ2-2): DTGVSQNPRHKITKRGQNVTFRCDPISEHNRLYWYRQTLGQGPEFLTYFQNEAQLEKSRLLSDRFSAERPKGSFSTLEIQRTEQGDSAMYLCASSSTGNEKLFFGEGSRLTVL.

As concerns this clone: The DNA ends 3 residues before the CDR3 does, and the rest of the CDR3 is filled in from the germline J gene. The V and J genes are TRBV10-2 and TRBJ2-7, with 15 bases matching TRBD2. The CDR3 contains 15 residues. J was trimmed by 6 bases and V by 7 bases; bases with no gene match: 7. Germline V gives CDR1 WSHSY, CDR2 SAAADI. This CDR3 reads CASTGLAGGPSEQYF. Incomplete CDR3 DNA: TGCGCCAGCACAGGACTAGCGGGGGGGCCGAGCGAG.

Concerning this clone itself: The CDR3 goes on 3 residues after the read ends, and that part is filled in from the germline J gene. J is TRBJ2-3 and V is TRBV20-1; D might be TRBD2 (5 bases). Trimming pared 1 base from V and 0 bases from J, leaving 11 bases between. The CDR3 is made up of 15 amino acids. Germline CDR1 and CDR2: DFQATT and SNEGSKA (reference sequence). CDR3: CSARGLAASTDTQYF. CDR3 bases read: TGCAGTGCTAGAGGGCTAGCAGCTAGCACAGATACG.

As concerns this clone: Sequencing ends 3 residues short of the CDR3 end; the germline J gene provides the rest. This chain connects TRBV10-3 to TRBJ2-7; TRBD1 aligns across 7 bases. Germline CDR1 reads ENHRY; CDR2 reads SYGVKD. The J segment lost 3 bases and the V segment lost 10 bases, leaving 6 bases of the junction unmatched. The CDR3 spans 12 residues. The sequenced part of the CDR3 DNA is TGTGCCACTTTGGACAGGAGCTACGAG. This encodes CATLDRSYE. The whole CDR3 is CATLDRSYEQYF.

Notes on this clone: The DNA ends 3 residues before the CDR3 does, and the rest of the CDR3 is filled in from the germline J gene. The rearrangement uses TRBV5-5 and TRBJ2-1, with D perhaps matching TRBD1 (6 bases). CDR3 length: 14 residues. The V end was cut by 1 base, the J end by 5 bases, with 10 bases between. Germline CDR1 and CDR2: SGHKS and YYEKEE (reference sequence). CDR3: CASSLTSGDNEQFF. Incomplete CDR3 DNA: TGTGCCAGCAGCTTGACGTCAGGGGACAATGAG.

For this clone: The read gets to within 3 residues of the CDR3 end, and the germline J gene fills in the rest. The chain combines TRBV5-6 with TRBJ1-2; 9 positions match TRBD1. The germline V gene has CDR1 SGHDT and CDR2 YYEEEE. The CDR3 sequence is 15 residues long. The covered CDR3 bases are TGTGCCAGCAGCTTGGCCGCGGGGACAGGGCCCGGC. Amino acid sequence: CASSLAAGTGPG. The whole CDR3 protein reads CASSLAAGTGPGYTF. Based on the CDR3 plus reference TRBV5-6 and TRBJ1-2, the full variable domain is DAGVTQSPTHLIKTRGQQVTLRCSPKSGHDTVSWYQQALGQGPQFIFQYYEEEERQRGNFPDRFSGHQFPNYSSELNVNALLLGDSALYLCASSLAAGTGPGYTFGSGTRLTVV.

Points on this clone: The sequenced fragment ends 3 residues before the CDR3 boundary, so the rest is inferred from the germline J gene. The chain uses TRBV20-1 and TRBJ1-2; D uncertain. Germline loops: CDR1 DFQATT, CDR2 SNEGSKA (reference sequence). The CDR3 runs 14 residues. V lost 0 bases, J lost 5 bases, and 13 bases lay in between. The CDR3 reads CSARDRAGSYGYTF. The part of the CDR3 DNA that was read is TGCAGTGCTAGAGATAGGGCAGGATCTTATGGC.

Details on this clone: The CDR3 end lies 3 residues beyond the end of the read and is filled in from the germline J gene. This chain uses TRBV7-8 with TRBJ1-5; D might be TRBD1 (5 bases). The CDR3 extends over 14 amino acids. Germline V CDR1 and CDR2: SGHVS, FQNEAQ. V was trimmed by 6 bases and J by 3 bases, leaving 12 bases between them. CDR3 DNA, as far as it was read: TGTGCCAGCAGGGATGACAGAACCAATCAGCCC. Its translation: CASRDDRTNQP. In full, the CDR3 reads CASRDDRTNQPQHF.

With respect to this clone: An end of the junction differs from the germline gene, which may be a read error. The CDR3 is cut off 3 residues early in the read; its end comes from the germline J gene. The gene calls are TRBV7-3 and TRBJ2-1; 8 bases fit TRBD2. Germline-derived CDR1 and CDR2 are SGHTA and FQGTGA. This CDR3 is 14 amino acids long. CDR3 DNA, as far as it was read: TGTTCCAGCAGCATTAGCGGGGCATACAATGAG. It yields the protein CSSSISGAYNE. In full, the CDR3 reads CSSSISGAYNEQFF.

To note about this clone: The read terminates 3 residues ahead of where the CDR3 ends, so the germline J gene completes it. V gene TRBV11-3 combines with J gene TRBJ2-2, with D hard to call. V was trimmed by 3 bases and J by 5 bases, leaving 7 bases between them. There are 13 residues in the CDR3. Germline V gives CDR1 SGHNT, CDR2 YENEEA. CDR3: CASSFKLTGELFF. CDR3 bases read: TGTGCCAGCAGCTTTAAACTAACCGGGGAG.

With regard to this clone: The read comes to an end 3 residues before the CDR3 does, leaving the germline J gene to fill in the end. The genes are TRBV7-2 and TRBJ1-2; weak D call: TRBD1 (6 bases). Germline V gene lookup returns CDR1 SGHTA and CDR2 FQGNSA. This CDR3 region has 14 residues. CDR3 sequence reads: CASSLGRGTDTYTF. CDR3 DNA, as far as it was read: TGTGCCAGCAGCTTAGGCAGGGGCACAGATACC.

Regarding this clone: The read ends 3 residues early relative to the CDR3; the germline J gene fills the gap. The chain is built from TRBV7-8 and TRBJ1-3; no definite D call. Germline V CDR1 and CDR2: SGHVS, FQNEAQ. V was clipped by 6 bases and J by 0 bases, with 12 bases between them. CDR3 length: 15 amino acids. The CDR3 loop is CASSLGGTSGNTIYF. The sequenced part of the CDR3 DNA is TGTGCCAGCAGTCTAGGAGGTACCTCTGGAAACACC.

As to this clone: The read ends 3 residues early relative to the CDR3; the germline J gene fills the gap. This chain joins TRBV2 and TRBJ2-2; the D is unclear. Trimming took 7 bases from V and 7 from J, leaving 16 bases between them. Germline-derived CDR1 and CDR2 are SNHLY and FYNNEI. This CDR3 comprises 14 residues. This CDR3 reads CASTPVRSGGELFF. The DNA read from the CDR3 is TGTGCCAGCACCCCTGTGAGGTCGGGCGGGGAG. The complete variable domain, with remaining parts taken from reference TRBV2 and TRBJ2-2, reads EPEVTQTPSHQVTQMGQEVILRCVPISNHLYFYWYRQILGQKVEFLVSFYNNEISEKSEIFDDQFSVERPDGSNFTLKIRSTKLEDSAMYFCASTPVRSGGELFFGEGSRLTVL.